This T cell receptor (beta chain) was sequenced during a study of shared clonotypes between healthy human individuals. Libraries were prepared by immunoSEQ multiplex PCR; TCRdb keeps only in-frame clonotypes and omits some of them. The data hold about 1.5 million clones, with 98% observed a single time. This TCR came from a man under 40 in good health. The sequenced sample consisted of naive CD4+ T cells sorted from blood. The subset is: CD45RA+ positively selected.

CDR3 nucleotides: TGTGCCAGCTCAACCGGGACAGGATCCGAGCAGTACTTC. Translation: CASSTGTGSEQYF. The chain combines TRBV18 with TRBJ2-7; 8 bases fit TRBD1. The V segment lost 5 bases and the J segment 6 bases; nucleotides outside the gene matches: 6. Germline values: CDR1 KGHSH, CDR2 LQKENI. The CDR3 is made up of 13 amino acids.